The 12 T cell receptor beta chains presented below share a single source sample, sequenced in a study of T cell responses to AZD1222 COVID-19 vaccine. The repertoire was sequenced with immunoSEQ multiplex PCR; TCRdb's copy has only in-frame clones and lacks some. This table has approximately 140,000 clones, about nine tenths appearing once. Source: peripheral blood, taken on day 0 of AZD1222 vaccination. The receptors shown here come from an adult in good health.

V and J are TRBV11-3 and TRBJ2-6; D unresolved. Per germline, CDR1 SGHNT and CDR2 YENEEA. The CDR3 covers 17 residues. Trimming stripped 5 bases from V and 1 base from J, with 15 bases between. CDR3 coding DNA: TGTGCCAGCAGCCCGCGTACGGCGGTGTCTGGGGCCAACGTCCTGACTTTC. It specifies CASSPRTAVSGANVLTF.

The gene calls are TRBV3-1 (or the pseudogene TRBV3-2) and TRBJ1-2; maybe TRBD1 (5 bases). Trimming cost V 1 base and J 4 bases, with 13 bases left between them. Germline CDR1 LGHDT, CDR2 YNNKEL (reference sequence). This CDR3 region has 15 residues. The CDR3 region is CASSQARGFVYGYTF. CDR3 DNA: TGTGCCAGCAGCCAAGCCCGGGGGTTCGTCTATGGCTACACCTTC.

Note on this clone: A much larger clonotype is one base distant, so this may be a read error. The chain couples TRBV7-2 to TRBJ2-7, with D possibly being TRBD1 (5 bases). This CDR3 is built from 13 residues. Germline V CDR1 and CDR2: SGHTA, FQGNSA. Trimming removed 2 bases from V and 0 bases from J, with 5 bases in between. CDR3 loop: CASSLRGSYEQYF. In DNA, the CDR3 is TGTGCCAGCAGCTTAAGGGGCTCCTACGAGCAGTACTTC.

Details on this clone: A junction boundary mismatches the germline segment, possibly from a read error. The chain uses TRBV10-2 and TRBJ2-5; TRBD2 matches at 16 bases. The CDR3 length is 14 residues. Per the germline V gene, CDR1 is WSHSY and CDR2 is SAAADI. The CDR3 DNA sequence: TGCGCCAGCAGTGAGGTGGGACTAGCGGGAGGGCCTCACTTC. It codes for CASSEVGLAGGPHF.

This clone was seen more than once but under ten times. This chain connects TRBV29-1 to TRBJ1-3; D might be TRBD1 (6 bases). Germline CDR1 and CDR2: SQVTM and ANQGSEA. The CDR3 has 16 residues. Between the trimmed V and J ends, which lost 5 bases and 1 base, there was a span of 18 bases. The chain's CDR3 is CSVRINRVESGNTIYF. The CDR3 bases are TGCAGCGTTCGCATTAACAGGGTTGAATCTGGAAACACCATATATTTT.

Concerning this clone itself: Relative to the germline gene, one junction end is altered; a read error may explain this. The chain links TRBV4-1 to TRBJ1-1; D perhaps matches TRBD1 (6 bases). The CDR3 loop spans 12 amino acids. Germline CDR1 reads MGHRA; CDR2 reads YSYEKL. For the CDR3, the DNA is TGCGCCAGCAGCGCGAATTATCAGGGGCCGACCTTT. Its protein is CASSANYQGPTF.

The chain joins TRBV5-6 to TRBJ1-2; D uncertain. Trimming took off 1 base at V and 5 bases at J, with 12 bases between the two ends. This CDR3 is 14 amino acids long. Looked up from germline, CDR1 is SGHDT and CDR2 is YYEEEE. The CDR3 here is CASSLIGRTYGYTF. The CDR3 bases are TGTGCCAGCAGCTTGATTGGCAGGACTTATGGCTACACCTTC.

This sequence joins TRBV5-8 and TRBJ1-6; 7 nucleotides match TRBD1. Germline V CDR1 and CDR2: SGHTS, YDEGEE. J was trimmed by 8 bases and V by 4 bases; bases with no gene match: 12. The CDR3 extends over 16 amino acids. CDR3 amino acids: CASSPDEDRTDSPLHF. The CDR3 DNA reads TGTGCCAGCAGCCCGGACGAGGACAGGACGGATTCACCCCTCCACTTT. The entire variable domain, with the rest obtained from reference TRBV5-8 and TRBJ1-6, is as follows: EAGVTQSPTHLIKTRGQQATLRCSPISGHTSVYWYQQALGLGLQFLLWYDEGEERNRGNFPPRFSGRQFPNYSSELNVNALELEDSALYLCASSPDEDRTDSPLHFGNGTRLTVT.

This clone was seen a handful of times. The chain is built from TRBV5-4 and TRBJ2-7, with a tentative D call TRBD2 (6 bases). From germline, CDR1 is SGHNT and CDR2 YYREEE (reference sequence). The germline V and J ends were trimmed by 2 bases and 3 bases, with 9 bases remaining between them. The CDR3 covers 13 residues. In DNA, the CDR3 is TGTGCCAGCAGCTTTCAGGGAGGCTACGAGCAGTACTTC. Protein product: CASSFQGGYEQYF.

The chain combines TRBV7-3 with TRBJ2-1; D uncertain. The germline CDR1 and CDR2 sequences are SGHTA and FQGTGA. The V and J ends lost 4 bases and 3 bases respectively, with 7 bases between them. The CDR3 has 13 residues. The chain's CDR3 is CASSSGSYNEQFF. The CDR3 region has the DNA TGTGCCAGCAGCTCCGGAAGCTACAATGAGCAGTTCTTC.

The CDR3 here is CASSVPMGANTEAFF. The CDR3 DNA is TGTGCCAGCAGCGTCCCGATGGGTGCGAACACTGAAGCTTTCTTT. This chain links TRBV5-6 with TRBJ1-1; D is ambiguous. CDR3 length: 15 residues. The germline gives CDR1 SGHDT, CDR2 YYEEEE. The ends were cut back, 4 bases at V and 1 base at J, with 14 bases in the middle.

The chain carries TRBV21-1 and TRBJ1-3. TRBV21-1 is annotated as a pseudogene. This CDR3 is 12 amino acids long. CDR3 nucleotides: TGTGCCAGCAGCGGACGGGGAAACACCATATATTTT. This gives the protein CASSGRGNTIYF.